Each of the 4 T cell receptor beta chains below was sequenced from the same sample in a study of blood T cell repertoires in COVID-19. Sequencing used immunoSEQ multiplex PCR; TCRdb keeps in-frame clones, though not all of them. Seen here are roughly 70,000 clones, roughly 80% observed once, and the top ten hold roughly 4.5%. Specimen: peripheral blood. These receptors all stem from a woman in her sixties with acute or convalescent COVID-19.

The chain has TRBV6-1 and TRBJ2-1; 9 nucleotides line up with TRBD2. The CDR3 extends over 17 amino acids. CDR1 and CDR2 from the germline V gene are MNHNS and SASEGT. V dropped 2 bases and J dropped 10; count of bases not matched to a gene: 15. This chain's CDR3 is CASSELRLAGASREQFF. For the CDR3, the DNA is TGTGCCAGCAGTGAATTAAGGTTAGCGGGAGCTTCGAGGGAGCAGTTCTTC.

The chain is built from TRBV20-1 and TRBJ1-2, with D perhaps TRBD1 (5 bases). The germline gives CDR1 DFQATT, CDR2 SNEGSKA (reference sequence). This CDR3 spans 11 amino acids. Trimming took 3 bases from V and 4 from J, leaving 6 bases between them. The CDR3 DNA sequence: TGCAGTGCTAGCGACAGCTATGGCTACACCTTC. Protein product: CSASDSYGYTF.

The chain recombines TRBV5-1 with TRBJ1-6; TRBD1 aligns across 8 bases. Germline V gene data show CDR1 as SGHRS and CDR2 as YFSETQ. This CDR3 is 16 amino acids long. The V gene end was trimmed by 3 bases and the J gene end by 6 bases; junction bases not matched to a gene: 8. The CDR3 here is CASSSGTGTLNSPLHF. CDR3 sequence (DNA): TGCGCCAGCAGCTCGGGGACAGGTACACTTAATTCACCCCTCCACTTT.

The chain uses TRBV6-6 and TRBJ1-6, with D possibly being TRBD1 (6 bases). The CDR3 has 16 residues. The germline V gene has CDR1 MNHNY and CDR2 SVGAGI (reference sequence). V was cut by 4 bases and J by 5 bases, with 15 bases left in between. The chain's CDR3 is CASSWGPGDNNSPLHF. DNA for the CDR3: TGTGCCAGCAGTTGGGGACCAGGGGATAATAATTCACCCCTCCACTTT.